Below are 5 T cell receptor beta chains sequenced from a single sample in a study of identifying expanded T cells in peripheral blood. Assay: immunoSEQ multiplex PCR; the TCRdb copy retains only in-frame clones and omits some. The sample gives 90,000 to 120,000 clones, around nine tenths of which show up once; 15% to 20% is in the top ten. Material: blood. The source is a person aged 18 to 75 in good health.

CDR3 sequence: CASRSLAEETQYF. The CDR3 DNA is TGTGCCAGCAGGTCTTTAGCGGAAGAGACCCAGTACTTC. This chain joins TRBV28 and TRBJ2-5; possibly TRBD2 for D (6 bases). This CDR3 spans 13 amino acids. Trimming took off 6 bases at V and 3 bases at J, with 11 bases between the two ends. CDR1 and CDR2 (germline): MDHEN, SYDVKM.

The gene calls are TRBV11-1 and TRBJ2-2, with 10 positions matching TRBD1. Trimming cost V 5 bases and J 3 bases; bases outside gene matches: 3. CDR3 length equals 15 residues. CDR1 is SGHAT, CDR2 FQDESV, per germline (reference sequence). CDR3 bases: TGTGCCAGCAGCATTGGACAGGGGGACACCGGGGAGCTGTTTTTT. It translates to CASSIGQGDTGELFF.

The chain recombines TRBV7-3 with TRBJ1-6; tentatively, D is TRBD1 (5 bases). V shed 5 bases and J shed 3 bases, with 17 bases lying between them. The germline V gene encodes CDR1 SGHTA and CDR2 FQGTGA. This CDR3 is built from 17 residues. This CDR3 is CASSQSAGASYNSPLHF. In DNA form, the CDR3 reads TGTGCCAGCAGCCAGAGCGCCGGGGCCAGCTATAATTCACCCCTCCACTTT.

The J gene is TRBJ2-7, the V gene TRBV7-2; 9 bases are shared with TRBD1. The CDR3 is 15 residues long. J lost 2 bases, V lost 4 bases, and 6 bases had no gene match. The germline CDR1 and CDR2 sequences are SGHTA and FQGNSA. As DNA, the CDR3 is TGTGCCAGCAGCTATTCGGGGACAGGGCCCTACGAGCAGTACTTC. It translates to CASSYSGTGPYEQYF.

This chain links TRBV25-1 with TRBJ2-5; D may be TRBD1 (6 bases). Germline CDR1 and CDR2: MGHDK and SYGVNS. Trimming shortened V by 3 bases and J by 4 bases, and 15 bases separated the two germline ends. The CDR3 runs 15 residues. The CDR3 sequence: CASSDPRGLRETQYF. The CDR3 nucleotides read TGTGCCAGCAGTGATCCCAGGGGTCTTAGAGAGACCCAGTACTTC.